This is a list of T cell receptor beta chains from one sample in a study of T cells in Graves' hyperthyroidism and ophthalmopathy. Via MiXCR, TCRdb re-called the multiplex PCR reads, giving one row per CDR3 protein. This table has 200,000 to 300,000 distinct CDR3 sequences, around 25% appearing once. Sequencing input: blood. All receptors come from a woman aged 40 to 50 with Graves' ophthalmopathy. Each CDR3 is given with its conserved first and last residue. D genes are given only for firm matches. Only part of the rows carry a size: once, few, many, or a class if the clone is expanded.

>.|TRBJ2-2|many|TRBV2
CASPRQGTGELFF
TGTGCCAGCCCCAGGCAGGGCACCGGGGAGCTGTTTTTT
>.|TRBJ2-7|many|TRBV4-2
CASSQEGGYEQYF
TGTGCCAGCAGCCAGGAAGGTGGATACGAGCAGTACTTC
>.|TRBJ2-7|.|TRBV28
CASSLWTRDTVTYEQYF
TGTGCCAGCAGTTTATGGACCCGGGACACGGTTACCTACGAGCAGTACTTC
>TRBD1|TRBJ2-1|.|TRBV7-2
CASSRDRRTYNEQFF
TGTGCCAGCAGCCGGGACAGGCGAACCTACAATGAGCAGTTCTTC
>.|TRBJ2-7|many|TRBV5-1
CASSWGPQSYEQYF
TGCGCCAGCAGCTGGGGGCCACAGTCCTACGAGCAGTACTTC
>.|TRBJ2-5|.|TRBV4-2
CASSPSRGANKETQYF
TGTGCCAGCAGCCCTTCGCGGGGCGCTAATAAAGAGACCCAGTACTTC
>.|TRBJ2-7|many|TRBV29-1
CSVPRDGSSYEQYF
TGCAGCGTCCCCCGCGACGGCAGCTCCTACGAGCAGTACTTC
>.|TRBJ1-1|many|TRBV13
CASSLAPDSMNTEAFF
TGTGCCAGCAGCTTAGCTCCCGACAGTATGAACACTGAAGCTTTCTTT
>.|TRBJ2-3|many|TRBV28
CASGRLFGATDTQYF
TGTGCCAGCGGTAGACTATTTGGTGCCACAGATACGCAGTATTTT
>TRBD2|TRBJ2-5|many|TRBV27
CASSFSGSGLGETQYF
TGTGCCAGCAGCTTTAGCGGGAGTGGATTAGGAGAGACCCAGTACTTC
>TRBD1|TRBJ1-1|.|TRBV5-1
CASREQGKTEAFF
TGCGCCAGCAGGGAACAGGGGAAGACTGAAGCTTTCTTT
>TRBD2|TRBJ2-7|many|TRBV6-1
CASSQTSGTRYEQYF
TGTGCCAGCAGCCAAACTAGCGGGACCCGCTACGAGCAGTACTTC
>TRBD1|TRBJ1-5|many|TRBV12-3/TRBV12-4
CASSYTGDQPQHF
TGTGCCAGCAGTTACACAGGGGATCAGCCCCAGCATTTT
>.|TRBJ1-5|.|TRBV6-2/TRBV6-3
CASRSRQNSNQPQHF
TGTGCCAGCAGATCAAGACAGAATAGCAATCAGCCCCAGCATTTT
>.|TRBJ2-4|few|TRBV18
CASSPGGAGTRGIQYF
TGTGCCAGCTCACCGGGGGGCGCAGGGACTCGCGGCATTCAGTACTTC
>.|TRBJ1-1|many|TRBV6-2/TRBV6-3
CASTRMDTEAFF
TGTGCCAGCACAAGGATGGACACTGAAGCTTTCTTT
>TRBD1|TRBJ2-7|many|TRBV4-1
CASSPGQGSGEQYF
TGCGCCAGCAGCCCAGGACAGGGATCGGGTGAGCAGTACTTC
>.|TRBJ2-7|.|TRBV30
CAWSVHPYEQYF
TGTGCCTGGAGTGTACATCCCTACGAGCAGTACTTC